This T cell receptor (beta chain) was sequenced during a study of cytomegalovirus exposure and HLA in healthy donors. Study observations and caveats: A list of 150 to 200 TCR beta chains associated with cytomegalovirus was given.

The CDR3 totals 16 residues. With V trimmed by 3 bases and J by 2 bases, 6 bases remained unmatched. Germline V CDR1 and CDR2: SGDLS, YYNGEE. Note on this clone: Its antigen is currently unknown.

Amplification used 60 Vbeta primers and 13 Jbeta primers. Repertoires were generated with immunoSEQ multiplex PCR, while TCRdb's copy carries only in-frame clones and drops some. The sample includes roughly 80,000 clones. This TCR derives from a man aged 50 or older in good health and CMV-seronegative. The chain recombines TRBV9 with TRBJ2-1; 9 bases match TRBD2. Sequenced material: PBMCs. CDR3 region: CASSAGASGTYNEQFF. As DNA, the CDR3 is TGTGCCAGCAGCGCAGGGGCTAGCGGGACCTACAATGAGCAGTTCTTC.